Listed here are 28 T cell receptor beta chains from one sample, sequenced in a study of regulatory T cells in long-lasting Graves disease. CDR3 regions were amplified by Arm-PCR using iRepertoire HTBI primers to build TCR beta libraries. TCRdb processed the multiplex PCR reads anew with MiXCR; each CDR3 protein has one entry. In the table there are around 450,000 distinct CDR3 sequences, approximately 15% of which are singletons. Specified time point: newly diagnosed GD, antithyroid drugs for less than 3 months. Making the TCR library involved RNA that had been extracted from PBMCs. These data were also reused for a study on T cells in Graves' hyperthyroidism and ophthalmopathy.

The sequences come from peripheral blood mononuclear cells (PBMCs), collected at new diagnosis, from a patient treated with antithyroid drugs. These receptors originate from a woman aged 30 to 39 with Graves disease.

This clonotype was counted only a few times. A read error is possible here, since a much larger clone lies one base away. The rearrangement uses TRBV7-2 and TRBJ1-1; D is possibly TRBD1 (6 bases). There are 13 residues in the CDR3. V was cut by 2 bases and J by 6 bases, with 10 bases left in between. Germline V gene lookup returns CDR1 SGHTA and CDR2 FQGNSA. CDR3 amino acids: CASSLTGAAEAFF. The CDR3 region has the DNA TGTGCCAGCAGCTTAACGGGGGCCGCTGAAGCTTTCTTT.

This clonotype showed up just a few times. This sequence joins TRBV30 and TRBJ2-1; weak D call: TRBD1 (6 bases). Germline CDR1 is GTSNPN and CDR2 is SVGIG (reference sequence). This CDR3 spans 15 amino acids. Trimming pared 4 bases from V and 6 bases from J, leaving 19 bases between. The chain's CDR3 is CAWTPLWGRINEQFF. Written as DNA, the CDR3 is TGTGCCTGGACCCCTTTATGGGGGCGAATCAATGAGCAGTTCTTC.

There are many counts of this clonotype. This chain connects TRBV24-1 to TRBJ2-1; possible D gene TRBD1, 6 bases. Trimming took off 4 bases at V and 6 bases at J, with 18 bases between the two ends. The CDR3 consists of 16 residues. Germline V gene data show CDR1 as KGHDR and CDR2 as SFDVKD. CDR3: CATSDHTGFTGNEQFF. CDR3 sequence (DNA): TGTGCCACCAGTGACCATACAGGGTTCACGGGCAATGAGCAGTTCTTC.

This clonotype was observed at least ten times. The chain joins TRBV20-1 to TRBJ2-2, with D perhaps TRBD1 (5 bases). Germline values: CDR1 DFQATT, CDR2 SNEGSKA (reference sequence). The V end was cut by 1 base, the J end by 4 bases, with 7 bases between. The CDR3 extends over 13 amino acids. In nucleotides, the CDR3 is TGCAGTGCTAGAGGGGGCGGCACCGGGGAGCTGTTTTTT. Translated, it gives CSARGGGTGELFF.

The V and J genes are TRBV11-3 and TRBJ2-5, with 11 bases aligning to TRBD1. After removal of 10 bases from V and 3 bases from J, the junction contained 4 bases not matched to a gene. In germline, CDR1 is SGHNT, CDR2 YENEEA. This CDR3 has 13 amino acids. CDR3 sequence (DNA): TGTGCCATCGGGACAGGGGGAGAAGAGACCCAGTACTTC. Its translation is CAIGTGGEETQYF. The whole variable domain, remainder taken from reference TRBV11-3 and TRBJ2-5, is EAGVVQSPRYKIIEKKQPVAFWCNPISGHNTLYWYLQNLGQGPELLIRYENEEAVDDSQLPKDRFSAERLKGVDSTLKIQPAELGDSAVYLCAIGTGGEETQYFGPGTRLLVL.

This clonotype was observed a few times. The chain carries TRBV28 and TRBJ2-5; 9 bases line up with TRBD1. Trimming removed 3 bases from V and 6 bases from J; junction bases left unmatched: 5. CDR1 and CDR2 from the germline V gene are MDHEN and SYDVKM. The CDR3 loop spans 14 amino acids. The CDR3 nucleotides read TGTGCCAGCAGTTTCCCAGGGACAGGGAAGACCCAGTACTTC. Amino acids: CASSFPGTGKTQYF.

This clonotype was detected ten times or more. The chain carries TRBV24-1 and TRBJ1-1; a possible D gene is TRBD1 (6 bases). Germline CDR1 is KGHDR and CDR2 is SFDVKD. This CDR3 has 15 amino acids. Between the trimmed V and J ends, which lost 7 bases and 7 bases, there was a span of 21 bases. The CDR3 reads CATRGRTDKAIEAFF. CDR3 nucleotides: TGTGCCACCAGAGGGCGGACAGATAAGGCCATTGAAGCTTTCTTT.

The V call is TRBV12-5, the J call TRBJ2-7, with 9 bases identical to TRBD2. The CDR3 runs to 19 residues. The V gene's germline CDR1 is LGHNT and CDR2 FRNRAP. V dropped 0 bases and J dropped 3; count of bases not matched to a gene: 15. The CDR3 DNA reads as TGTGCTAGTGGTTTGGTACGAATGAGCGGCGGGAGGGCCGGCTACGAGCAGTACTTC. Translated, it gives CASGLVRMSGGRAGYEQYF.

This rearrangement joins TRBV15 to TRBJ2-1; a possible D gene is TRBD2 (7 bases). Trimming stripped 4 bases from V and 5 bases from J, with 18 bases between. The CDR3 is 16 residues long. The germline V gene has CDR1 LNHNV and CDR2 YYDKDF (reference sequence). The CDR3 protein is CATSNEGGGPDNEQFF. The CDR3 DNA sequence: TGTGCCACCAGCAACGAGGGGGGAGGGCCTGACAATGAGCAGTTCTTC.

The chain couples TRBV5-1 to TRBJ2-5, with 12 bases lining up with TRBD2. The CDR3 has 17 residues. CDR1 is SGHRS, CDR2 YFSETQ, per germline. With V trimmed by 2 bases and J by 2 bases, 7 bases remained unmatched. The CDR3 DNA is TGCGCCAGCAGCTTCTCAGGACTAGCGGGACCGCAAGAGACCCAGTACTTC. The encoded protein is CASSFSGLAGPQETQYF. The whole variable domain, remainder taken from reference TRBV5-1 and TRBJ2-5, is KAGVTQTPRYLIKTRGQQVTLSCSPISGHRSVSWYQQTPGQGLQFLFEYFSETQRNKGNFPGRFSGRQFSNSRSEMNVSTLELGDSALYLCASSFSGLAGPQETQYFGPGTRLLVL.

This clonotype was counted ten times or more. J is TRBJ2-3 and V is TRBV7-3, with unresolved D. Trimming pared 5 bases from V and 3 bases from J, leaving 15 bases between. CDR1 SGHTA and CDR2 FQGTGA come from the germline V gene. The CDR3 is 15 residues long. Here the CDR3 reads CASSPSGLLTDTQYF. CDR3 sequence (DNA): TGTGCCAGCAGCCCATCGGGTCTCTTGACAGATACGCAGTATTTT.

This clonotype showed up just a few times. The CDR3 loop reads CASSLGTGLNNEQFF. The CDR3 DNA sequence: TGTGCCAGCAGCTTAGGAACCGGGCTGAACAATGAGCAGTTCTTC. The chain employs TRBV13 and TRBJ2-1; D is unclear. The CDR3 has 15 amino acids. Per germline, CDR1 PRHDT and CDR2 FYEKMQ (reference sequence). V lost 0 bases and J lost 5, with 11 bases in between.

This clonotype was counted many times. The gene calls are TRBV20-1 and TRBJ2-7, with 7 bases that match TRBD1. Germline V lookup: CDR1 DFQATT, CDR2 SNEGSKA (reference sequence). The length of the CDR3 is 15 residues. V trimming: 1 base; J trimming: 4 bases; junction bases outside the gene matches: 10. CDR3 DNA sequence: TGCAGTGCTAGAGCGACGTCGGGACAGCATTACGAGCAGTACTTC. Protein: CSARATSGQHYEQYF.

This clonotype has at least ten counts. A read error may be the cause here, since a much bigger clone is one base away. The V call is TRBV20-1, the J call TRBJ2-7; TRBD2 aligns across 9 bases. The germline CDR1 and CDR2 sequences are DFQATT and SNEGSKA (reference sequence). The trim removed 2 bases at V and 5 bases at J, leaving 7 bases unmatched. This CDR3 region has 14 residues. CDR3 residues: CSARRLAGTHEQYF. The CDR3 DNA reads as TGCAGTGCTAGAAGGCTAGCGGGAACCCACGAGCAGTACTTC.

The chain employs TRBV6-1 and TRBJ2-4, with 9 bases matching TRBD1. The CDR3 contains 15 residues. V lost 6 bases, J lost 2 bases, and 5 bases stayed unmatched. The germline CDR1 and CDR2 sequences are MNHNS and SASEGT. The CDR3 sequence is CASSLQGASKNIQYF. In DNA, the CDR3 is TGTGCCAGCAGCCTACAGGGGGCCTCCAAAAACATTCAGTACTTC.

The CDR3 reads CASSENRGRGYGYTF. In DNA, the CDR3 is TGTGCCAGCAGCGAGAACAGGGGGCGCGGCTATGGCTACACCTTC. This chain links TRBV6-1 with TRBJ1-2; 9 nucleotides line up with TRBD1. The CDR3 runs 15 residues. V was clipped by 6 bases and J by 4 bases; unmatched bases: 9. Germline V CDR1 and CDR2: MNHNS, SASEGT.

The V call is TRBV6-1, the J call TRBJ2-5; TRBD1 aligns across 8 bases. J gave up 5 bases and V 6 bases, and 11 bases lay outside the gene matches. The CDR3 spans 15 residues. Germline V gene sequence: CDR1 MNHNS, CDR2 SASEGT. CDR3 bases: TGTGCCAGCAGCGGCCGGACAGGGCGGCGGGAGACCCAGTACTTC. Its protein is CASSGRTGRRETQYF.

The genes are TRBV30 and TRBJ1-1; D unclear. Germline CDR1 and CDR2: GTSNPN and SVGIG (reference sequence). This CDR3 contains 11 residues. V was clipped by 2 bases and J by 6 bases, with 7 bases between them. The DNA of the CDR3 is TGTGCCTGGAGTAGCGGGGCTGAAGCTTTCTTT. This encodes CAWSSGAEAFF.

This clonotype was counted at least ten times. V and J are TRBV12-3 or TRBV12-4 and TRBJ2-1; TRBD2 aligns across 8 bases. The CDR3 is made up of 16 amino acids. Trimming at V came to 5 bases and at J to 6 bases, leaving 12 bases not matched to a gene. Written as DNA, the CDR3 is TGTGCCAGCAGTCCGGGGAAAATAGCGGGGTTCAATGAGCAGTTCTTC. Amino acids: CASSPGKIAGFNEQFF.

CDR3 in amino acids: CASSVTAEQRYEQYF. CDR3 sequence (DNA): TGCGCCAGCAGCGTCACGGCGGAACAAAGGTACGAGCAGTACTTC. The genes are TRBV5-1 and TRBJ2-7; D unclear. CDR3 length equals 15 residues. CDR1 is SGHRS and CDR2 is YFSETQ in the germline V gene. Trimming stripped 4 bases from V and 4 bases from J, with 18 bases between.

This CDR3 is CASSESRKNEQYF. The CDR3 DNA reads TGTGCCAGCAGTGAATCAAGGAAGAACGAGCAGTACTTC. The chain is built from TRBV25-1 and TRBJ2-7; no clear D gene. Between the trimmed V and J ends, which lost 1 base and 5 bases, there was a span of 9 bases. Per the germline V gene, CDR1 is MGHDK and CDR2 is SYGVNS. There are 13 residues in the CDR3.

About this clonotype itself: It is likely a read error: a sequence one base away is far more abundant. The V call is TRBV6-1, the J call TRBJ2-1; 14 bases agree with TRBD2. From germline, CDR1 is MNHNS and CDR2 SASEGT. The CDR3 is made up of 18 amino acids. CDR3 sequence reads: CASSRERLAGGQYNEQSF. The DNA for the CDR3 is TGTGCCAGCAGCCGCGAACGACTAGCGGGAGGGCAATACAATGAGCAGTCCTTC.

In this sample, this clonotype turned up many times. This rearrangement joins TRBV2 to TRBJ2-3, with 11 bases fitting TRBD2. The CDR3 consists of 16 residues. Trimming took 4 bases from V and 1 from J; bases not matched to a gene: 4. Germline CDR1 and CDR2: SNHLY and FYNNEI. CDR3 DNA sequence: TGTGCCAGCAGTGCGCGACTAGCGGGACGCACAGATACGCAGTATTTT. This translates into CASSARLAGRTDTQYF.

This clonotype was recorded at least ten times. The chain is built from TRBV11-2 and TRBJ1-2; 8 bases fit TRBD1. CDR1 is SGHAT and CDR2 is FQNNGV in the germline V gene. V lost 7 bases, J lost 6 bases, and 4 bases stayed unmatched. The CDR3 loop spans 12 amino acids. CDR3 in amino acids: CASNGDRHGYTF. For the CDR3, the DNA is TGTGCCAGCAACGGGGACAGGCATGGCTACACCTTC.

The table lists this clonotype with many counts. V usage is TRBV2 and J usage is TRBJ1-4; D not resolved. CDR1 SNHLY and CDR2 FYNNEI come from the germline V gene. Deletions cut 5 bases from V and 11 bases from J, with 12 bases between. CDR3 length: 12 residues. The CDR3 here is CASSWTGIKLFF. CDR3 bases: TGTGCCAGCAGTTGGACGGGAATCAAACTGTTTTTT.

In this sample, this clonotype turned up many times. V and J are TRBV28 and TRBJ2-7; D is perhaps TRBD2 (7 bases). The CDR3 extends over 18 amino acids. CDR1 MDHEN and CDR2 SYDVKM come from the germline V gene. Trimming pared 6 bases from V and 2 bases from J, leaving 26 bases between. The CDR3 region is CASRGTMGGRRSTYEQYF. The CDR3 DNA is TGTGCCAGCAGGGGCACTATGGGGGGGCGCCGATCCACCTACGAGCAGTACTTC.

Ten or more counts support this clonotype. The chain uses TRBV7-9 and TRBJ2-7; 10 bases match TRBD2. The trim removed 1 base at V and 6 bases at J, leaving 6 bases unmatched. CDR1 SEHNR and CDR2 FQNEAQ come from the germline V gene (reference sequence). The CDR3 consists of 15 residues. Written as DNA, the CDR3 is TGTGCCAGCAGCTTAGGTTCTAGCGGGAGTCGCGAGCAGTACTTC. It codes for CASSLGSSGSREQYF.

This clonotype was counted ten times or more. The rearrangement uses TRBV6-1 and TRBJ1-1, with D uncertain. The CDR3 is 14 amino acids. V gave up 6 bases and J gave up 8 bases, with 19 bases separating them. The germline V gene has CDR1 MNHNS and CDR2 SASEGT. This CDR3 reads CASRDASRPREAFF. The CDR3 DNA reads TGTGCCAGCAGAGACGCGAGCAGGCCTCGGGAAGCTTTCTTT.